This TCR beta chain was identified in a study of CD8+CD57+ T cells in acquired aplastic anemia. Turning to the study itself: DNA from sorted CD4+ and CD8+ cells averaged approximately 3.5 ug.

This clonotype was recorded at least ten times. Germline assignment: CDR1 SGHRS and CDR2 YFSETQ. The CDR3 extends over 17 amino acids. Unmatched junction bases numbered 7, after V lost 4 bases and J lost 4 bases. Genomic DNA, serving as template, underwent TCR beta VDJ and CDR3 profiling. TCRdb reprocessed the reads via MiXCR and lists one record per CDR3 protein. The table lists under 350,000 distinct CDR3 sequences, roughly 53% of them singletons. The authors sequenced patients whose flow cytometry had shown CD8+CD57+ cell expansion. Sequencing was carried out using sorted CD4+, CD8+, or CD8+CD57+ T cells (not recorded which) from PBMCs. The chain joins TRBV5-1 to TRBJ2-1; 14 bases are shared with TRBD2. This TCR was sampled from a human donor with aplastic anemia. CDR3 nucleotides: TGCGCCAGCAGCGTGCCGGGACTAGCGGGGGTGTACAATGAGCAGTTCTTC. Encoded protein: CASSVPGLAGVYNEQFF.